This TCR beta chain derives from a study of PD-L1 blockade in urothelial cancer. Study-wide background: The researchers analyzed blood 3 weeks (second dose) and 6 weeks after treatment start. Study-level results: Greater 3-week expansion of tumor-associated blood clones was recorded for durable-benefit patients.

Produced via immunoSEQ multiplex PCR; TCRdb's table is partial and in-frame only. The sample yields tens of thousands of clones, roughly four fifths seen once. This clone came up a few times. The antigen is unknown. Locally advanced or metastatic urothelial carcinoma was diagnosed in the patients. This CDR3 is built from 16 residues. Trimming cost V 4 bases and J 3 bases, with 14 bases left between them. Per germline, CDR1 SGHRS and CDR2 YFSETQ. Here the sequenced sample was PBMCs, taken around atezolizumab (anti-PD-L1) treatment. The V call is TRBV5-1, the J call TRBJ1-6, with TRBD1 as a possible D gene (5 bases). The clonotype was recovered from a man between 65 and 85 years old with urothelial cancer. CDR3: CASSPRTIGYNSPLHF. The DNA for the CDR3 is TGCGCCAGCAGCCCCCGGACAATCGGCTATAATTCACCCCTCCACTTT.